This TCR beta chain was profiled in a study of blood T cell repertoires in COVID-19. Overall study context: The United States, Italy and Spain were the sources of the acute and convalescent COVID-19 samples. Sample material is recorded as cDNA or gDNA derived from T cells, B-cell-depleted T cells, or PBMCs.

Original processing notes: Reference gene primers were amplified, and this amplification served to estimate nucleated cell counts. Only in-frame clones appear in the TCRdb table, and some are missing; sequencing was by immunoSEQ multiplex PCR. The V and J calls and the clone size are those of that table, but D and trimming were determined from the DNA. Of about 42,000 clones listed, about 80% were seen once; the top ten hold 35% to 45%. Trimming took 4 bases from V and 1 from J, leaving 7 bases between them. Germline V CDR1 and CDR2: MNHEY, SMNVEV (reference sequence). This CDR3 contains 13 residues.

Source material: peripheral blood. The clonotype was recovered from a human donor in a cohort sampled during active COVID-19. This chain joins TRBV27 and TRBJ1-1, with unresolved D. CDR3 residues: CASSSTRNTEAFF. The CDR3 DNA follows: TGTGCCAGCAGTTCCACCAGGAACACTGAAGCTTTCTTT.